This TCR beta chain is from a study of cytomegalovirus exposure and HLA in healthy donors. 60 Vbeta and 13 Jbeta primers were used in PCR. TCRdb's table, derived via immunoSEQ multiplex PCR, lists solely in-frame clones and lacks some. The sample lists roughly 120,000 clones, 65% to 80% occurring once. V was clipped by 1 base and J by 4 bases, with 4 bases between them. The V gene's germline CDR1 is SEHNR and CDR2 FQNEAQ (reference sequence). This CDR3 is built from 12 residues. The sample comprised PBMCs. The receptor's source is a human donor in good health. The chain employs TRBV7-9 and TRBJ1-2, with no clear D. The CDR3 sequence is CASSLDGYGYTF. CDR3 coding DNA: TGTGCCAGCAGCTTAGACGGCTATGGCTACACCTTC.